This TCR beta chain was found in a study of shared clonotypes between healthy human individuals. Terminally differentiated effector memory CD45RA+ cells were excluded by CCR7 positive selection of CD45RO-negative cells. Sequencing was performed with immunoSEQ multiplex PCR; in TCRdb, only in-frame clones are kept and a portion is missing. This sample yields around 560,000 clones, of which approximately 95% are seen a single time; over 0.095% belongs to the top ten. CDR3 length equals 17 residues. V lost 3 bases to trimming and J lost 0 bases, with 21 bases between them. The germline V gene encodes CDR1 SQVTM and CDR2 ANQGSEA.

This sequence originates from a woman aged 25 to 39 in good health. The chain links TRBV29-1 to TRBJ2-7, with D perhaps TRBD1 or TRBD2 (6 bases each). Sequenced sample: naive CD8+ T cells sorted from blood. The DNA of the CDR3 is TGCAGCGTTGACCTAGGAGGGGGGACGGGGAGCTCCTACGAGCAGTACTTC. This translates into CSVDLGGGTGSSYEQYF.